This section outlines one T cell receptor (beta chain) sequence together with its context. Clones were read by immunoSEQ multiplex PCR, and TCRdb kept only the in-frame ones, dropping some. The sample holds about 84,000 clones; 70% to 90% are singletons and the top ten take 9.5% to 13%. These data originate in a study of T cell responses to AZD1222 COVID-19 vaccine. V shed 3 bases and J shed 9 bases, with 14 bases lying between them. Germline-derived CDR1 and CDR2 are SQVTM and ANQGSEA. The CDR3 covers 13 residues. The clonotype was recovered from an adult who received the AZD1222 COVID-19 vaccine. This chain connects TRBV29-1 to TRBJ1-4; D is possibly TRBD1 (6 bases). The sample here was peripheral blood, taken 28 days after the second AZD1222 dose. CDR3 in DNA: TGCAGCGTTGATGGGGGCGCCGATAAAAAACTGTTTTTT. The encoded protein is CSVDGGADKKLFF.